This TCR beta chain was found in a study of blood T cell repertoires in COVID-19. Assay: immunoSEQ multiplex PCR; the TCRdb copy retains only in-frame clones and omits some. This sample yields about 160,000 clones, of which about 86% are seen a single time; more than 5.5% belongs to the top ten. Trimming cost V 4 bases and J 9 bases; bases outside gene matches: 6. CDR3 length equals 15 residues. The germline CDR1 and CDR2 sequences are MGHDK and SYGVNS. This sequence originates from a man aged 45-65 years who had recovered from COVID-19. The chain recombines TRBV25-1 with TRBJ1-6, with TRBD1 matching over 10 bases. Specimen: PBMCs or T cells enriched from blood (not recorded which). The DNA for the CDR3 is TGTGCCAGCAGTGGGGACAGGGGATGGGGTTCACCCCTCCACTTT. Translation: CASSGDRGWGSPLHF.